These 23 T cell receptor beta chains were sequenced from one sample in a study of OX40 agonist ivuxolimab in advanced cancers. The method was immunoSEQ multiplex PCR; TCRdb's version includes in-frame clones alone and lacks a portion of them. The profile shows 60,000 or so clones, approximately 84% of them singletons. The specimen comprised CD4+ or CD8+ T cells sorted from blood, sampled in a trial of the OX40 agonist ivuxolimab. The origin of the receptors is an adult with an advanced solid tumor such as melanoma, head and neck, liver or kidney cancer.

The chain couples TRBV19 to TRBJ2-7; 8 bases are shared with TRBD2. This CDR3 spans 13 amino acids. Germline CDR1 LNHDA, CDR2 SQIVND (reference sequence). The CDR3 spells CAEKAGGGYEQYF. CDR3 nucleotides: TGTGCTGAAAAAGCGGGCGGGGGGTACGAGCAGTACTTC.

The rearrangement joins TRBV9 to TRBJ2-1, with 10 bases lining up with TRBD2. The CDR3 extends over 19 amino acids. With V trimmed by 4 bases and J by 4 bases, 17 bases remained unmatched. CDR1 is SGDLS, CDR2 YYNGEE, per germline. CDR3 residues: CASSPPLLAGASFYNEQFF. The CDR3 bases are TGTGCCAGCAGCCCCCCGCTCCTAGCGGGAGCGTCATTTTACAATGAGCAGTTCTTC.

The rearrangement uses TRBV7-2 and TRBJ2-3; D is unclear. The CDR3 covers 13 residues. V shed 2 bases and J shed 5 bases, with 8 bases lying between them. The V gene's germline CDR1 is SGHTA and CDR2 FQGNSA. CDR3 sequence (DNA): TGTGCCAGCAGCTTAAATTCGGAAGATACGCAGTATTTT. Protein product: CASSLNSEDTQYF.

The rearrangement joins TRBV2 to TRBJ2-4; 7 bases agree with TRBD1. The CDR3 is 18 residues long. The junction had 14 bases not matched to a gene; V was cut back by 6 bases and J by 0 bases. The germline V gene encodes CDR1 SNHLY and CDR2 FYNNEI. CDR3 region: CASRATRDSIVAKNIQYF. The CDR3 nucleotides read TGTGCCAGCAGGGCCACCCGGGACAGCATAGTAGCCAAAAACATTCAGTACTTC.

The chain carries TRBV29-1 and TRBJ2-6; no clear D gene. V shed 4 bases and J shed 0 bases, with 4 bases lying between them. From germline, CDR1 is SQVTM and CDR2 ANQGSEA. This CDR3 contains 13 residues. The CDR3 nucleotides are TGCAGCGTTGCTCTCTCTGGGGCCAACGTCCTGACTTTC. Encoded protein: CSVALSGANVLTF.

The chain couples TRBV9 to TRBJ2-7, with D perhaps TRBD1 or TRBD2 (5 bases each). Germline V gene lookup returns CDR1 SGDLS and CDR2 YYNGEE. This CDR3 contains 16 residues. The germline V and J ends were trimmed by 4 bases and 0 bases, with 17 bases remaining between them. This CDR3 reads CASSPHRGAASYEQYF. For the CDR3, the DNA is TGTGCCAGCAGCCCCCATCGAGGGGCGGCCTCCTACGAGCAGTACTTC.

The V gene is TRBV19, the J gene TRBJ1-4; perhaps TRBD1 as D (6 bases). The ends were cut back, 6 bases at V and 7 bases at J, with 15 bases in the middle. Germline CDR1 is LNHDA and CDR2 is SQIVND (reference sequence). The CDR3 is made up of 14 amino acids. CDR3 DNA sequence: TGTGCCAGTAGAAAGCGGGCAGGGGTTGAAAAACTGTTTTTT. Amino acid sequence: CASRKRAGVEKLFF.

The chain employs TRBV7-2 and TRBJ2-3; D is uncertain. The CDR3 extends over 17 amino acids. Trimming took off 1 base at V and 2 bases at J, with 16 bases between the two ends. Germline V gene data show CDR1 as SGHTA and CDR2 as FQGNSA. CDR3 nucleotide sequence: TGTGCCAGCAGCTTAGAGACGGCCAACTACCTCACAGATACGCAGTATTTT. Its translation is CASSLETANYLTDTQYF.

This chain joins TRBV6-5 and TRBJ2-1; the match to TRBD2 covers 9 bases. J gave up 5 bases and V 5 bases, and 4 bases lay outside the gene matches. This CDR3 is 14 amino acids long. Germline assignment: CDR1 MNHEY and CDR2 SVGAGI. The CDR3 region has the DNA TGTGCCAGCAGTACCGGACTAGCGAACAATGAGCAGTTCTTC. Its protein product is CASSTGLANNEQFF.

This chain links TRBV5-4 with TRBJ1-3; TRBD1 matches at 7 bases. The CDR3 length is 15 residues. V shed 4 bases, J shed 3 bases, and the junction held 7 bases outside the gene matches. Germline CDR1 and CDR2: SGHNT and YYREEE (reference sequence). The CDR3 nucleotides are TGTGCCAGCAGCCAAGAGGGGGCAGATGGAAACACCATATATTTT. Protein product: CASSQEGADGNTIYF.

The CDR3 protein is CASKSISVYEQYF. The CDR3 DNA sequence: TGTGCCAGCAAATCCATTTCTGTCTACGAGCAGTACTTC. This rearrangement joins TRBV6-1 to TRBJ2-7; D gene ambiguous. Germline loops: CDR1 MNHNS, CDR2 SASEGT. Trimming shortened V by 7 bases and J by 3 bases, and 13 bases separated the two germline ends. The CDR3 is 13 residues long.

V is TRBV11-3 and J is TRBJ2-3, with unresolved D. Trimming shortened V by 2 bases and J by 2 bases, and 11 bases separated the two germline ends. The CDR3 is 15 residues long. CDR1 SGHNT and CDR2 YENEEA come from the germline V gene. CDR3 sequence: CASSLFSVDTDTQYF. CDR3 bases: TGTGCCAGCAGCTTATTTTCGGTCGACACAGATACGCAGTATTTT.

This rearrangement joins TRBV27 to TRBJ1-2; 7 bases map to TRBD1. Losses at the gene ends were 5 bases for V and 2 bases for J; bases not matched to a gene: 8. Germline values: CDR1 MNHEY, CDR2 SMNVEV (reference sequence). CDR3 length equals 15 residues. The DNA of the CDR3 is TGTGCCAGCAGTAGGAGAGGGGGCCTCAACTATGGCTACACCTTC. Translating it yields CASSRRGGLNYGYTF.

The CDR3, as DNA: TGTGCCAGCAGCGTAGCTCTCGGCGATTCACCCCTCCACTTT. It specifies CASSVALGDSPLHF. The chain employs TRBV9 and TRBJ1-6; D not certain. Trimming left V 0 bases short and J 8 bases short, with 9 bases between. The V gene's germline CDR1 is SGDLS and CDR2 YYNGEE. The CDR3 extends over 14 amino acids.

The sample holds a few counts of this clone. Its ends do not fully match the called genes, so a read error is possible. This rearrangement joins TRBV19 to TRBJ2-7; possible D gene TRBD2, 5 bases. Germline CDR1 LNHDA, CDR2 SQIVND (reference sequence). The CDR3 has 9 residues. The CDR3 sequence: CARSRGASF. The CDR3 DNA reads TGTGCCCGCAGTCGGGGAGCCTCATTC.

The chain joins TRBV27 to TRBJ2-7; the D gene is possibly TRBD1 (6 bases). The CDR3 covers 16 residues. V was trimmed by 3 bases and J by 2 bases, leaving 17 bases between them. Germline CDR1 reads MNHEY; CDR2 reads SMNVEV (reference sequence). The CDR3 is CASSFSPGQTTYEQYF. CDR3 DNA sequence: TGTGCCAGCAGTTTTTCCCCTGGACAGACAACCTACGAGCAGTACTTC.

The V gene is TRBV6-1, the J gene TRBJ2-5, with a tentative D call TRBD1 (6 bases). V lost 10 bases, J lost 4 bases, and 13 bases lay in between. This CDR3 spans 12 amino acids. CDR1 MNHNS and CDR2 SASEGT come from the germline V gene. The CDR3 here is CATAGATETQYF. In DNA form, the CDR3 reads TGTGCCACCGCAGGGGCGACAGAGACCCAGTACTTC.

The V gene is TRBV11-3, the J gene TRBJ2-3, with D unclear. Trimming shortened V by 0 bases and J by 5 bases, and 6 bases separated the two germline ends. Looked up from germline, CDR1 is SGHNT and CDR2 is YENEEA. The CDR3 spans 13 residues. Here the CDR3 DNA reads TGTGCCAGCAGCTTAGATCGCAGAGATACGCAGTATTTT. This encodes CASSLDRRDTQYF. The full variable domain, its missing parts supplied by reference TRBV11-3 and TRBJ2-3, is EAGVVQSPRYKIIEKKQPVAFWCNPISGHNTLYWYLQNLGQGPELLIRYENEEAVDDSQLPKDRFSAERLKGVDSTLKIQPAELGDSAVYLCASSLDRRDTQYFGPGTRLTVL.

This sequence joins TRBV5-4 and TRBJ2-7; D unresolved. CDR3 length: 14 residues. From germline, CDR1 is SGHNT and CDR2 YYREEE (reference sequence). Between the trimmed V and J ends, which lost 0 bases and 7 bases, there was a span of 14 bases. The chain's CDR3 is CASSLDAILPEQYF. Here the CDR3 DNA reads TGTGCCAGCAGCTTGGACGCGATCCTCCCGGAGCAGTACTTC.

The rearrangement joins TRBV5-1 to TRBJ2-5; tentative D call: TRBD2 (5 bases). Trimming shortened V by 4 bases and J by 4 bases, and 14 bases separated the two germline ends. CDR1 is SGHRS, CDR2 YFSETQ, per germline. This CDR3 is built from 14 residues. CDR3 in DNA: TGCGCCAGCAGCCGGCCGGGGTCGGGAGAGACCCAGTACTTC. Its protein product is CASSRPGSGETQYF.

CDR3 nucleotides: TGTGCCAGCAGCTCCCGGACAGGGGGTGAATCCTACGAGCAGTACTTC. Protein product: CASSSRTGGESYEQYF. The chain uses TRBV11-2 and TRBJ2-7; 10 nucleotides align to TRBD1. The germline V gene has CDR1 SGHAT and CDR2 FQNNGV. The CDR3 sequence is 16 residues long. The V gene end was trimmed by 4 bases and the J gene end by 1 base; junction bases not matched to a gene: 7.

The chain employs TRBV28 and TRBJ1-4; 8 bases match TRBD1. The germline CDR1 and CDR2 sequences are MDHEN and SYDVKM. Trimming removed 4 bases from V and 3 bases from J; junction bases left unmatched: 10. This CDR3 is 17 amino acids long. Here the CDR3 DNA reads TGTGCCAGCAGTTCGATGTCAGGGGGCTTCTCTAATGAAAAACTGTTTTTT. This gives the protein CASSSMSGGFSNEKLFF.

As DNA, the CDR3 is TGTGCCAGCAGTTTGACCCCGGAGATTAATGAGCAGTTCTTC. It yields the protein CASSLTPEINEQFF. This chain uses TRBV27 with TRBJ2-1; D not resolved. Germline CDR1 and CDR2: MNHEY and SMNVEV (reference sequence). V was clipped by 3 bases and J by 7 bases, with 13 bases between them. This CDR3 has 14 residues.